A selection of T cell receptor beta chains follows, all from one sample in a study of blood T cells in healthy people across ages. From the 5' RACE reads, TCRdb called clonotypes with MiXCR, one entry per CDR3 protein. The sample holds nearly 800,000 distinct CDR3 sequences; 56% are singletons and the top ten take roughly 26%. The sample taken for sequencing was blood. The receptors shown here come from a man aged 40-55 years in good health. The CDR3 runs from the conserved cysteine through the conserved F or W. Each record gives: clone size, D gene, V gene, J gene, CDR3 DNA, CDR3 protein. D genes are given only for firm matches. Clone size appears in some rows only: once, few, many, or a class for an expanded clone.

clone_size: NA
d_call: NA
v_call: TRBV6-5
j_call: TRBJ2-7
cdr3_nt: TGTGCCAGCAGTGTTGGGCCGTCCGAGCAGTACTTC
cdr3_aa: CASSVGPSEQYF

clone_size: few
d_call: NA
v_call: TRBV20-1
j_call: TRBJ2-5
cdr3_nt: TGCAGTGCCGAGACACCGGGACTGCAAGAGACCCAGTACTTC
cdr3_aa: CSAETPGLQETQYF

clone_size: NA
d_call: TRBD2
v_call: TRBV28
j_call: TRBJ2-1
cdr3_nt: TGTGCCAGCAGTTTGGGGGGACTAGCGGGACGGGGTGAGCAGTTCTTC
cdr3_aa: CASSLGGLAGRGEQFF

clone_size: few
d_call: NA
v_call: TRBV12-3/TRBV12-4
j_call: TRBJ2-3
cdr3_nt: TGTGCCAGCAGTTTACTCTCCCACGAATCGCAGTATACGCAGTATTTT
cdr3_aa: CASSLLSHESQYTQYF

clone_size: NA
d_call: NA
v_call: TRBV29-1
j_call: TRBJ1-5
cdr3_nt: TGCAGCGTTGTCCAGACCCACGGTCGGCCCCAGCATTTT
cdr3_aa: CSVVQTHGRPQHF

clone_size: NA
d_call: NA
v_call: TRBV18
j_call: TRBJ1-5
cdr3_nt: TGTGCCGGACAGCCCCAGCATTTT
cdr3_aa: CAGQPQHF

clone_size: NA
d_call: TRBD2
v_call: TRBV12-5
j_call: TRBJ2-3
cdr3_nt: TGTGCTAGTGGTTTGGTAGTTAGCGGGAGCACAGATACGCAGTATTTT
cdr3_aa: CASGLVVSGSTDTQYF

clone_size: NA
d_call: NA
v_call: TRBV20-1
j_call: TRBJ1-1
cdr3_nt: TGCAGTGCTAGTGACCCGAACACTGAAGCTTTCTTT
cdr3_aa: CSASDPNTEAFF

clone_size: NA
d_call: NA
v_call: TRBV27
j_call: TRBJ2-1
cdr3_nt: TGTGCCAGCAGTTTATCGCAGGGTGAGTCCTACAATGAGCAGTTCTTC
cdr3_aa: CASSLSQGESYNEQFF

clone_size: NA
d_call: NA
v_call: TRBV20-1
j_call: TRBJ1-5
cdr3_nt: TGCAGTGCTAGTGGCCGACCAAATCAGCCCCAGCATTTT
cdr3_aa: CSASGRPNQPQHF

clone_size: NA
d_call: TRBD2
v_call: TRBV12-3/TRBV12-4
j_call: TRBJ2-3
cdr3_nt: TGTGCCAGCAGTCCGACTAGCGGGGTGGATACGCAGTATTTT
cdr3_aa: CASSPTSGVDTQYF

clone_size: NA
d_call: TRBD2
v_call: TRBV5-6
j_call: TRBJ2-3
cdr3_nt: TGTGCCAGCAGCCAATCTAGCGGGAGGCCCTCTCGCACAGATACGCAGTATTTT
cdr3_aa: CASSQSSGRPSRTDTQYF

clone_size: few
d_call: NA
v_call: TRBV7-9
j_call: TRBJ2-6
cdr3_nt: TGTGCCGCCCCAGAGGGGTCTGGGGCCAACGTCCTGACTTTC
cdr3_aa: CAAPEGSGANVLTF

clone_size: NA
d_call: NA
v_call: TRBV9
j_call: TRBJ2-2
cdr3_nt: TGTGCCAGCAGCCCCCGTGGGGACGGGGAGCTGTTTTTT
cdr3_aa: CASSPRGDGELFF

clone_size: NA
d_call: NA
v_call: TRBV12-3/TRBV12-4
j_call: TRBJ1-5
cdr3_nt: TGTGCCAGCAGTCCCGCAGGGGAAAATCAGCCCCAGCATTTT
cdr3_aa: CASSPAGENQPQHF

clone_size: NA
d_call: NA
v_call: TRBV7-3
j_call: TRBJ2-7
cdr3_nt: TGTGCCAGCAGCTTAGGGATGGGGGAGTCCTACGAGCAGTACTTC
cdr3_aa: CASSLGMGESYEQYF

clone_size: NA
d_call: NA
v_call: TRBV6-5
j_call: TRBJ1-1
cdr3_nt: TGTGCCAGCAGTTACAGGGCGAACACTGAAGCTTTCTTT
cdr3_aa: CASSYRANTEAFF

clone_size: NA
d_call: TRBD1
v_call: TRBV7-2
j_call: TRBJ2-6
cdr3_nt: TGTGCCAGCAGCTTAGTGGGACAGGGTTTTGGGGCCAACGTCCTGACTTTC
cdr3_aa: CASSLVGQGFGANVLTF

clone_size: NA
d_call: NA
v_call: TRBV9
j_call: TRBJ2-3
cdr3_nt: TGTGCCAGCAGCGTTAGGAGCGGGAGCACAGATACGCAGTATTTT
cdr3_aa: CASSVRSGSTDTQYF

clone_size: NA
d_call: NA
v_call: TRBV29-1
j_call: TRBJ1-1
cdr3_nt: TGCAGCGGGGGGATAGGTGGCACTGAAGCTTTCTTT
cdr3_aa: CSGGIGGTEAFF

clone_size: NA
d_call: NA
v_call: TRBV29-1
j_call: TRBJ1-2
cdr3_nt: TGCAGCGTGACCCTGATCAGGGGTGGATCCTATGGCTACACCTTC
cdr3_aa: CSVTLIRGGSYGYTF

clone_size: few
d_call: TRBD1
v_call: TRBV20-1
j_call: TRBJ1-2
cdr3_nt: TGCAGTGCCCCCCCCGGGACAGGGAGGTCTGTGTACCATGGCTACACCTTC
cdr3_aa: CSAPPGTGRSVYHGYTF

clone_size: few
d_call: NA
v_call: TRBV7-6
j_call: TRBJ2-7
cdr3_nt: TGTGCCAGCAGCCCTGGGCCCCAACGGACAGCCGACTCCTACGAGCAGTACTTC
cdr3_aa: CASSPGPQRTADSYEQYF

clone_size: NA
d_call: NA
v_call: TRBV24-1
j_call: TRBJ2-7
cdr3_nt: TGTGCCACCAGTGGTGCGGCGGGCGAGCAGTACTTC
cdr3_aa: CATSGAAGEQYF

clone_size: NA
d_call: NA
v_call: TRBV4-1
j_call: TRBJ1-2
cdr3_nt: TGCGCCAGCAGCCAACCGGGATTCAATGGCTACACCTTC
cdr3_aa: CASSQPGFNGYTF

clone_size: NA
d_call: NA
v_call: TRBV7-6
j_call: TRBJ2-1
cdr3_nt: TGTGCCAGCAGCTTAGGGGCGGGTACTAGCTCCTACAATGAGCAGTTCTTC
cdr3_aa: CASSLGAGTSSYNEQFF

clone_size: NA
d_call: TRBD1
v_call: TRBV7-2
j_call: TRBJ1-5
cdr3_nt: TGTGCCAGCAGCTTAGATAGCAGGGGGGATCAGCCCCAGCATTTT
cdr3_aa: CASSLDSRGDQPQHF

clone_size: NA
d_call: NA
v_call: TRBV11-3
j_call: TRBJ1-1
cdr3_nt: TGTGCCAGCAGGGGGGGGTCAAAAGAAGCTTTCTTT
cdr3_aa: CASRGGSKEAFF

clone_size: NA
d_call: NA
v_call: TRBV6-2/TRBV6-3
j_call: TRBJ2-3
cdr3_nt: TGTGCCAGCAGTTACTCGAATAAAGGGGGGCGAAGCACAGATACGCAGTATTTT
cdr3_aa: CASSYSNKGGRSTDTQYF

clone_size: few
d_call: NA
v_call: TRBV7-3
j_call: TRBJ2-3
cdr3_nt: TGTGCCAGCATGGCTAGCAACACAGATACGCAGTATTTT
cdr3_aa: CASMASNTDTQYF

clone_size: NA
d_call: NA
v_call: TRBV2
j_call: TRBJ2-3
cdr3_nt: TGTGCCAGCTGCGGCGTGGGGGCCAGCACAGATACGCAGTATTTT
cdr3_aa: CASCGVGASTDTQYF

clone_size: NA
d_call: NA
v_call: TRBV28
j_call: TRBJ2-7
cdr3_nt: TGTGCCAGCAGTTTAGTTGGGGAGAGGTCCTACGAGCAGTACTTC
cdr3_aa: CASSLVGERSYEQYF

clone_size: few
d_call: NA
v_call: TRBV12-3/TRBV12-4
j_call: TRBJ1-6
cdr3_nt: TGTGCCAGCAGTTTGTCGGCTTCACCCCTCCACTTT
cdr3_aa: CASSLSASPLHF

clone_size: few
d_call: NA
v_call: TRBV12-3/TRBV12-4
j_call: TRBJ2-7
cdr3_nt: TGTGCCAGCAGTTCGAGAAGGGTAGGTGACGAGCAGTACTTC
cdr3_aa: CASSSRRVGDEQYF

clone_size: NA
d_call: TRBD2
v_call: TRBV20-1
j_call: TRBJ2-1
cdr3_nt: TGCAGTGCTAGAGTCCCGGGACTAGCGGGATCCGGTGAGCAGTTCTTC
cdr3_aa: CSARVPGLAGSGEQFF

clone_size: once
d_call: NA
v_call: TRBV20-1
j_call: TRBJ1-2
cdr3_nt: TGCAGTGCTAGAGTGGCGGATGGCTACACCTTC
cdr3_aa: CSARVADGYTF

clone_size: many
d_call: TRBD1
v_call: TRBV11-3
j_call: TRBJ2-7
cdr3_nt: TGTGCCAGCAGTTTGACGGGACAGGGCTACGAGCAGTACTTC
cdr3_aa: CASSLTGQGYEQYF

clone_size: few
d_call: NA
v_call: TRBV4-1
j_call: TRBJ1-2
cdr3_nt: TGCGCCAGCAGCCAAGATATAACAGGGAACTTTTATGGCTACACCTTC
cdr3_aa: CASSQDITGNFYGYTF

clone_size: once
d_call: NA
v_call: TRBV11-3
j_call: TRBJ2-6
cdr3_nt: TGTGCCAGCAGCCCCCAAGAGTATGGGGCCAACGTCCTGACTTTC
cdr3_aa: CASSPQEYGANVLTF

clone_size: NA
d_call: NA
v_call: TRBV14
j_call: TRBJ2-6
cdr3_nt: TGTGCCAGCAGCCCGATTTTTGGGACGGATAACGTCCTGACTTTC
cdr3_aa: CASSPIFGTDNVLTF

clone_size: NA
d_call: NA
v_call: TRBV29-1
j_call: TRBJ1-1
cdr3_nt: TGCAGCGTTTCCCAAGTACTTTTCGCTGAAGCTTTCTTT
cdr3_aa: CSVSQVLFAEAFF

clone_size: NA
d_call: TRBD2
v_call: TRBV7-3
j_call: TRBJ2-5
cdr3_nt: TGTGCCAGCGGGGAAGGGACTAGCGGACAAGAGACCCAGTACTTC
cdr3_aa: CASGEGTSGQETQYF

clone_size: NA
d_call: NA
v_call: TRBV24-1
j_call: TRBJ2-7
cdr3_nt: TGTGCCACCAGTGATTCTTCAGTAAACAATGAGCAGTACTTC
cdr3_aa: CATSDSSVNNEQYF

clone_size: NA
d_call: NA
v_call: TRBV20-1
j_call: TRBJ1-1
cdr3_nt: TGCAGTGCTAGAGAACCAGGTTGGAGTCACACTGAAGCTTTCTTT
cdr3_aa: CSAREPGWSHTEAFF

clone_size: NA
d_call: NA
v_call: TRBV6-5
j_call: TRBJ2-4
cdr3_nt: TGTGCCAGCAGTTCCTTAAACATTCAGTACTTC
cdr3_aa: CASSSLNIQYF

clone_size: NA
d_call: TRBD2
v_call: TRBV7-9
j_call: TRBJ2-5
cdr3_nt: TGTGCCAGCAGCTTAGGGACTAGGGCGAAGACCCAGTACTTC
cdr3_aa: CASSLGTRAKTQYF

clone_size: once
d_call: NA
v_call: TRBV20-1
j_call: TRBJ2-7
cdr3_nt: TGCAGTGCTAGAGATACAGGACTGTACTCCTACGAGCAGTACTTC
cdr3_aa: CSARDTGLYSYEQYF

clone_size: NA
d_call: NA
v_call: TRBV20-1
j_call: TRBJ1-1
cdr3_nt: TGCAGTGCTAGCCTTCCGGGGACAACTGAAGCTTTCTTT
cdr3_aa: CSASLPGTTEAFF